This T cell receptor beta chain originates from a study of blood T cell repertoires in COVID-19. Study-level background: Samples representing acute and convalescent COVID-19 were sourced from the United States, Italy and Spain. From T cells, B-cell-depleted T cells, or PBMCs came the material, which was cDNA or gDNA.

Original methodology: The assay estimated nucleated cells by amplifying reference gene primers. Libraries were prepared by immunoSEQ multiplex PCR; TCRdb keeps only in-frame clonotypes and omits some of them. V and J calls and clone size come straight from that table; D and trimming were deduced from the DNA. Altogether 200,000 to 300,000 clones are present, more than 70% being singletons, with the ten largest covering 2.3%. CDR3 size: 15 residues. V lost 4 bases, J lost 3 bases, and 4 bases stayed unmatched. CDR1 is SGHNT, CDR2 YYREEE, per germline (reference sequence). This chain links TRBV5-4 with TRBJ1-5; 10 nucleotides align to TRBD1. This sequence originates from a woman aged 45 to 65 with acute or convalescent COVID-19. The specimen sequenced was peripheral blood. In DNA, the CDR3 is TGTGCCAGCAGCCTCGACAGGGGGCTCAATCAGCCCCAGCATTTT. It encodes CASSLDRGLNQPQHF. Full variable domain (missing parts from reference TRBV5-4 and TRBJ1-5): ETGVTQSPTHLIKTRGQQVTLRCSSQSGHNTVSWYQQALGQGPQFIFQYYREEENGRGNFPPRFSGLQFPNYSSELNVNALELDDSALYLCASSLDRGLNQPQHFGDGTRLSIL.